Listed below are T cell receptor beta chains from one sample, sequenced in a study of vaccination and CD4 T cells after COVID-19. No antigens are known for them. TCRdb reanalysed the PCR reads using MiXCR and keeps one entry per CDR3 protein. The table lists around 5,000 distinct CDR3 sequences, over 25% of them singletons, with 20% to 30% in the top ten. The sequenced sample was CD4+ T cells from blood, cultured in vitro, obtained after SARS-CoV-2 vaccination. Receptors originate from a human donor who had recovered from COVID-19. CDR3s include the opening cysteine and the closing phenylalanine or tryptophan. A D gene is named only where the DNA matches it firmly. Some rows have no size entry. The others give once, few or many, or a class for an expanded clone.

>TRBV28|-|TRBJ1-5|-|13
TGTGCCAGCAGAGGGACAACGAATCAGCCCCAGCATTTT
CASRGTTNQPQHF
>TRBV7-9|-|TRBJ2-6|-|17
TGTGCCAGCAGCTTCGGCAGGCCCACCTCTGGGGCCAACGTCCTGACTTTC
CASSFGRPTSGANVLTF
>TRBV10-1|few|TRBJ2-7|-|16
TGCGCCAGCATACCCTCAGCCGAAGTTGTTCCCTACGAGCAGTACTTC
CASIPSAEVVPYEQYF
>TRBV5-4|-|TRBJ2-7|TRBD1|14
TGTGCCAGCAGCTCACCTGGGACAGGGCTCGAGCAGTACTTC
CASSSPGTGLEQYF
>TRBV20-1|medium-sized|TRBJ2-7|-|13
TGCAGTGCTAGATTGGGACTGCTCGACGAGCAGTACTTC
CSARLGLLDEQYF
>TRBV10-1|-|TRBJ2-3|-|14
TGCGCCAGCAGTGCGGGGGACTCTCCAGATACGCAGTATTTT
CASSAGDSPDTQYF
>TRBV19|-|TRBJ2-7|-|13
TGTGCCAGTAGTAGGACGGAAGTCTACGAGCAGTACTTC
CASSRTEVYEQYF
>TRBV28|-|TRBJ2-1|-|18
TGTGCCAGCTCCAGCACCATCGAGGCTCGTCCGACGAATAATGAGCAGTTCTTC
CASSSTIEARPTNNEQFF
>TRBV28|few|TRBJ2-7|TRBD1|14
TGTGCCAGCAGTTTAGAACCTTACAGGGGCGAGCAGTACTTC
CASSLEPYRGEQYF
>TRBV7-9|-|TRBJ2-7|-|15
TGTGCCAGCAGCTTAATGGGGGGACTCTCCTACGAGCAGTACTTC
CASSLMGGLSYEQYF
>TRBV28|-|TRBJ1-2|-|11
TGTGCCAGCAGTTTATATTATGGCTACACCTTC
CASSLYYGYTF
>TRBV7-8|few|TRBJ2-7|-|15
TGTGCCAGCAGCTTAGAAGGCGATAGCTCCTACGAGCAGTACTTC
CASSLEGDSSYEQYF
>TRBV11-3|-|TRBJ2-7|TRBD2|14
TGTGCCAGCAGCTCTAGCGGGAGGCCAAACGAGCAGTACTTC
CASSSSGRPNEQYF
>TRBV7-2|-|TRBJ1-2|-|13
TGTGCCAGCAGCTTAGGGCGAGGGGGTGGCTACACCTTC
CASSLGRGGGYTF